These 23 T cell receptor beta chains were all obtained from the same sample, sequenced in a study of cytotoxic CD8 clonotypes in ibrutinib-treated CLL. Profiled with immunoSEQ multiplex PCR; TCRdb holds only in-frame clones, not every one. This table holds more than 85,000 clones, almost 80% found once. Sequencing used PBMCs, obtained after 12 months of ibrutinib treatment. These receptor sequences come from a human donor with chronic lymphocytic leukemia.

V gene TRBV18 combines with J gene TRBJ2-5, with 7 bases fitting TRBD2. The J segment lost 4 bases and the V segment lost 0 bases, leaving 5 bases of the junction unmatched. The CDR3 extends over 15 amino acids. Germline CDR1 is KGHSH and CDR2 is LQKENI. In nucleotides, the CDR3 is TGTGCCAGCTCACCACCGGGCGGGGGAGGAGAGACCCAGTACTTC. Amino acids: CASSPPGGGGETQYF.

The chain joins TRBV4-3 to TRBJ1-3; D is possibly TRBD1 (5 bases). The CDR3 is 15 amino acids. From germline, CDR1 is LGHNA and CDR2 YSLEER. Trimming took 1 base from V and 0 from J, leaving 7 bases between them. CDR3 coding DNA: TGCGCCAGCAGCCAAGGACAGTTCTCTGGAAACACCATATATTTT. It yields the protein CASSQGQFSGNTIYF.

V is TRBV5-4 and J is TRBJ2-5; the D gene could be TRBD1 or TRBD2 (5 bases each). The V gene lost 5 bases and the J gene lost 5 bases, with 13 bases spanning the gap. Germline V gene sequence: CDR1 SGHNT, CDR2 YYREEE (reference sequence). The CDR3 length is 13 residues. CDR3 region: CASRDGTWETQYF. CDR3 coding DNA: TGTGCCAGCAGAGACGGGACGTGGGAGACCCAGTACTTC.

The chain uses TRBV14 and TRBJ2-3; 11 positions agree with TRBD1. The junction had 6 bases not matched to a gene; V was cut back by 4 bases and J by 3 bases. The germline gives CDR1 SGHDN, CDR2 FVKESK. The CDR3 sequence is 16 residues long. Written as DNA, the CDR3 is TGTGCCAGCAGCCCCCGGACAGGGGGCCGTACAGATACGCAGTATTTT. It encodes CASSPRTGGRTDTQYF.

This rearrangement joins TRBV28 to TRBJ1-1; no clear D. The germline V gene has CDR1 MDHEN and CDR2 SYDVKM. This CDR3 spans 15 amino acids. The germline V and J ends were trimmed by 6 bases and 3 bases, with 17 bases remaining between them. CDR3 coding DNA: TGTGCCAGCAGCCTAGGTAGTCGGTTTTACACTGAAGCTTTCTTT. Its protein product is CASSLGSRFYTEAFF.

This clone was seen a single time. The genes are TRBV18 and TRBJ1-3; D is unclear. Trimming left V 2 bases short and J 1 base short, with 21 bases between. This CDR3 region has 19 residues. CDR1 and CDR2 (germline): KGHSH, LQKENI. CDR3 sequence (DNA): TGTGCCAGCTCACCAACGGACGAATCCCTTTCTCCTTCTGGAAACACCATATATTTT. Translation: CASSPTDESLSPSGNTIYF.

The table lists this clone with a count of one. The chain carries TRBV6-1 and TRBJ1-2; 11 bases line up with TRBD1. J lost 8 bases, V lost 4 bases, and 6 bases had no gene match. CDR3 size: 14 residues. The germline V gene has CDR1 MNHNS and CDR2 SASEGT. Here the CDR3 reads CASSGGQGAKGYTF. The CDR3 DNA reads TGTGCCAGCAGTGGAGGACAGGGGGCGAAGGGCTACACCTTC.

The V gene is TRBV5-1, the J gene TRBJ2-7; D is ambiguous. Deletions cut 4 bases from V and 2 bases from J, with 16 bases between. Germline V CDR1 and CDR2: SGHRS, YFSETQ. The CDR3 has 15 residues. This CDR3 is CASSESTVLAYEQYF. In nucleotides, the CDR3 is TGCGCCAGCAGCGAGAGTACTGTCCTTGCCTACGAGCAGTACTTC.

V usage is TRBV30 and J usage is TRBJ2-5; no clear D. V was cut by 4 bases and J by 6 bases, with 18 bases left in between. Germline CDR1 GTSNPN, CDR2 SVGIG (reference sequence). The CDR3 is 14 amino acids. Here the CDR3 reads CAWTNTEAAKTQYF. The CDR3 region has the DNA TGTGCCTGGACCAATACAGAGGCAGCAAAGACCCAGTACTTC.

This clone has more than one count but fewer than ten. V is TRBV19 and J is TRBJ2-7; TRBD1 might be the D (6 bases). CDR1 and CDR2 from the germline V gene are LNHDA and SQIVND (reference sequence). This CDR3 has 13 residues. V dropped 9 bases and J dropped 1 base, with 13 bases sitting between them. Here the CDR3 DNA reads TGTGCCAGACTAAACAGGGAGTCCTACGAGCAGTACTTC. It yields the protein CARLNRESYEQYF. The variable domain in full, completed from reference TRBV19 and TRBJ2-7, reads DGGITQSPKYLFRKEGQNVTLSCEQNLNHDAMYWYRQDPGQGLRLIYYSQIVNDFQKGDIAEGYSVSREKKESFPLTVTSAQKNPTAFYLCARLNRESYEQYFGPGTRLTVT.

The CDR3 region has the DNA TGTGCTAGTGGTTTGGATCGGGCAGGGGCTGGCTACACCTTC. It encodes CASGLDRAGAGYTF. The chain has TRBV12-5 and TRBJ1-2, with D possibly being TRBD1 (6 bases). Germline values: CDR1 LGHNT, CDR2 FRNRAP. The CDR3 runs to 14 residues. V was clipped by 1 base and J by 7 bases, with 13 bases between them.

The chain carries TRBV29-1 and TRBJ2-3, with TRBD1 matching over 7 bases. V was clipped by 7 bases and J by 5 bases; unmatched bases: 9. The germline V gene encodes CDR1 SQVTM and CDR2 ANQGSEA. This CDR3 is built from 13 residues. CDR3: CSGQTGAGDTQYF. The CDR3 bases are TGCAGCGGCCAAACAGGGGCGGGAGATACGCAGTATTTT.

This sequence joins TRBV27 and TRBJ1-1; TRBD1 agrees at 7 bases. The germline V gene encodes CDR1 MNHEY and CDR2 SMNVEV (reference sequence). The CDR3 sequence is 13 residues long. V shed 2 bases and J 3 bases; nucleotides not matched to a gene: 0. CDR3 DNA sequence: TGTGCCAGCAGTTTAACAGGGGACACTGAAGCTTTCTTT. This translates into CASSLTGDTEAFF.

This clone has just one count. V is TRBV28 and J is TRBJ1-2; D is uncertain. The CDR3 is 14 residues long. Germline lookup yields CDR1 MDHEN and CDR2 SYDVKM. V gave up 8 bases and J gave up 0 bases, with 13 bases separating them. The CDR3 nucleotides read TGTGCCAGCTTCCCTTTCGGGACTAACTATGGCTACACCTTC. This gives the protein CASFPFGTNYGYTF.

The V call is TRBV18, the J call TRBJ2-3; the D is unclear. The germline V gene has CDR1 KGHSH and CDR2 LQKENI. With 2 bases removed from V and 2 bases from J, the gap between germline ends came to 11 bases. The CDR3 loop spans 15 amino acids. The CDR3 region has the DNA TGTGCCAGCTCACCAGAGACCTCTTTCACAGATACGCAGTATTTT. Protein product: CASSPETSFTDTQYF. The entire variable domain, with the rest obtained from reference TRBV18 and TRBJ2-3, is as follows: NAGVMQNPRHLVRRRGQEARLRCSPMKGHSHVYWYRQLPEEGLKFMVYLQKENIIDESGMPKERFSAEFPKEGPSILRIQQVVRGDSAAYFCASSPETSFTDTQYFGPGTRLTVL.

The chain links TRBV6-5 to TRBJ1-5, with D hard to call. Trimming removed 6 bases from V and 0 bases from J, with 6 bases in between. CDR3 length equals 13 residues. The germline V gene has CDR1 MNHEY and CDR2 SVGAGI. The CDR3 DNA follows: TGTGCCAGCAGGTATACTAGCAATCAGCCCCAGCATTTT. This encodes CASRYTSNQPQHF.

J is TRBJ1-2 and V is TRBV10-3; weak D call: TRBD1 (6 bases). The CDR3 loop spans 12 amino acids. Per the germline V gene, CDR1 is ENHRY and CDR2 is SYGVKD. Trimming took 10 bases from V and 4 from J, leaving 13 bases between them. CDR3 sequence reads: CATRGGVYGYTF. CDR3 nucleotide sequence: TGTGCCACAAGGGGGGGCGTCTATGGCTACACCTTC.

V gene TRBV25-1 combines with J gene TRBJ2-1; 10 positions match TRBD1. Trimming at V came to 5 bases and at J to 5 bases, leaving 12 bases not matched to a gene. The CDR3 runs to 17 residues. CDR1 MGHDK and CDR2 SYGVNS come from the germline V gene. The CDR3 DNA reads TGTGCCAGCAGTTATGTGGGACAGGGGCGACGAAACAATGAGCAGTTCTTC. This encodes CASSYVGQGRRNNEQFF. The variable domain in full, with the rest retrieved from reference TRBV25-1 and TRBJ2-1, is EADIYQTPRYLVIGTGKKITLECSQTMGHDKMYWYQQDPGMELHLIHYSYGVNSTEKGDLSSESTVSRIRTEHFPLTLESARPSHTSQYLCASSYVGQGRRNNEQFFGPGTRLTVL.

This sequence joins TRBV6-1 and TRBJ1-3; TRBD1 agrees at 11 bases. The ends lost 9 bases at V and 2 bases at J; junction bases unmatched: 3. The CDR3 runs 14 residues. In germline, CDR1 is MNHNS, CDR2 SASEGT. The CDR3 loop reads CASRDRGAGNTIYF. The CDR3 DNA reads TGTGCCAGTCGGGACAGGGGGGCTGGAAACACCATATATTTT.

The chain carries TRBV7-8 and TRBJ1-1; no clear D. CDR3 length equals 14 residues. V lost 5 bases and J lost 4, with 14 bases in between. In germline, CDR1 is SGHVS, CDR2 FQNEAQ. CDR3 DNA sequence: TGTGCCAGCAGCCCGTTTCATGAGGGCACTGAAGCTTTCTTT. Its protein product is CASSPFHEGTEAFF.

By frequency in the sample, this clone is medium-sized (0.01 to 0.1%). The rearrangement joins TRBV25-1 to TRBJ1-1; D is uncertain. Trimming stripped 11 bases from V and 2 bases from J, with 6 bases between. CDR3 length: 10 residues. Germline V CDR1 and CDR2: MGHDK, SYGVNS. The CDR3, as DNA: TGTGCCGACCTCAACACTGAAGCTTTCTTT. Translating gives CADLNTEAFF.

The chain uses TRBV15 and TRBJ2-5; D tentatively reads TRBD1 or TRBD2 (6 bases each). This CDR3 region has 15 residues. Germline loops: CDR1 LNHNV, CDR2 YYDKDF (reference sequence). V dropped 1 base and J dropped 5 bases, with 14 bases sitting between them. The CDR3, as DNA: TGTGCCACCAGCAGAGTCGGGGGCCGTCCCGAGACCCAGTACTTC. This sequence encodes CATSRVGGRPETQYF.

The V call is TRBV7-9, the J call TRBJ2-7; 10 bases line up with TRBD2. The junction had 9 bases not matched to a gene; V was cut back by 2 bases and J by 2 bases. The CDR3 extends over 17 amino acids. CDR1 and CDR2 (germline): SEHNR, FQNEAQ (reference sequence). Here the CDR3 reads CASSLIRLAGVTYEQYF. CDR3 in DNA: TGTGCCAGCAGCTTAATCCGCCTAGCGGGGGTTACCTACGAGCAGTACTTC.